This TCR beta chain appears in the sequencing data of a study of cytomegalovirus exposure and HLA in healthy donors. Study-level findings and limits: When the data were analyzed later, several of the most significant clusters appeared to be linked to common viral pathogens. It was confirmed in vitro that a few of the CMV-associated chains were specific for CMV antigens. Listed as cytomegalovirus-associated were more than 150 TCR beta chains.

Both 60 Vbeta primers and 13 Jbeta primers went into the PCR. Libraries were prepared by immunoSEQ multiplex PCR; TCRdb keeps only in-frame clonotypes and omits some of them. This table holds about 140,000 clones, 82% found once. Trimming removed 8 bases at V and 0 bases at J, with 11 bases between. The germline CDR1 and CDR2 sequences are MNHNS and SASEGT. CDR3 length equals 14 residues. In the case of this clone: No antigen is known for it.

Though nominally healthy at sampling, donors likely had unrecorded immune exposures. Material: PBMCs. The receptor was derived from a young man in good health and CMV-seropositive. The rearrangement joins TRBV6-1 to TRBJ1-3; D is uncertain. CDR3 sequence: CASRSFYSGNTIYF. The CDR3 coding sequence is TGTGCCAGCCGTAGCTTTTACTCTGGAAACACCATATATTTT.